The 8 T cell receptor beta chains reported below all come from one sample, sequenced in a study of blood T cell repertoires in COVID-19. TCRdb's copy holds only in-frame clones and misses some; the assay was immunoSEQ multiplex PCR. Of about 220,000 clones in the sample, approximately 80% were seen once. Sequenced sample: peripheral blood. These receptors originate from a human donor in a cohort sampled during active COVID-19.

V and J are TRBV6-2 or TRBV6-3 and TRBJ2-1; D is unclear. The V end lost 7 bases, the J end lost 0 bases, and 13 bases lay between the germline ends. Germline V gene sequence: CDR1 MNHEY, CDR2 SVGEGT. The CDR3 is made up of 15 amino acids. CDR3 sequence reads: CASTPITSSYNEQFF. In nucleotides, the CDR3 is TGTGCCAGCACCCCAATTACGAGCTCCTACAATGAGCAGTTCTTC.

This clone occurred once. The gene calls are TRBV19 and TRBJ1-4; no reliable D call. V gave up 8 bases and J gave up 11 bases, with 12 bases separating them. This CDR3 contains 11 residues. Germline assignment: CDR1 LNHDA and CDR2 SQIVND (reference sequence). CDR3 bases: TGTGCCAGTCGTGCCTCCGGGAAACTGTTTTTT. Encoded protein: CASRASGKLFF.

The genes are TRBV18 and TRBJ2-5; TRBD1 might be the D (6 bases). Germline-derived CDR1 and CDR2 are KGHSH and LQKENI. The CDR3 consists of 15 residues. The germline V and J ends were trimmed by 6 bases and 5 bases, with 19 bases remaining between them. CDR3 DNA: TGTGCCAGCTCTCAGCAGGGGCTCTCTGGGGAGACCCAGTACTTC. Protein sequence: CASSQQGLSGETQYF.

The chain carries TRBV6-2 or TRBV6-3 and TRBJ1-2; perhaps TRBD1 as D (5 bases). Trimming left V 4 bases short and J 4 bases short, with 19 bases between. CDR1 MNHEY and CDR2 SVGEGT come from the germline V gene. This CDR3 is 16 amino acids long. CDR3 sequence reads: CASSSQSGGATYGYTF. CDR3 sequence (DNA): TGTGCCAGCAGTTCTCAGTCTGGTGGGGCCACCTATGGCTACACCTTC.

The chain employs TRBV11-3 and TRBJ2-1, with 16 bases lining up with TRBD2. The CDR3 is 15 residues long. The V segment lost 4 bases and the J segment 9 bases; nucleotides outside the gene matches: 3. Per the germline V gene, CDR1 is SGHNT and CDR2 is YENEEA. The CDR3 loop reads CASSSGLAGGSEQFF. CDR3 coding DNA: TGTGCCAGCAGCTCGGGACTAGCGGGGGGGAGTGAGCAGTTCTTC.

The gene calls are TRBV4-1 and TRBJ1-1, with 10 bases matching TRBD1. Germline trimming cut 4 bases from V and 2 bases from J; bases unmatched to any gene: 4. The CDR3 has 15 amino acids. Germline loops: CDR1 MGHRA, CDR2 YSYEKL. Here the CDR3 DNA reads TGCGCCAGCAGCCTACGGACAGGGGGAAACACTGAAGCTTTCTTT. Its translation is CASSLRTGGNTEAFF.

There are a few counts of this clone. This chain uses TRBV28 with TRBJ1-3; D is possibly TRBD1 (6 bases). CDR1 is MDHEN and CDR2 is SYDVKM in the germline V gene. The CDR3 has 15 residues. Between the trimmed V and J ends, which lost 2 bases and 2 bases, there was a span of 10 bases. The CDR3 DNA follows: TGTGCCAGCAGTTTACGACAGGAAACTGGAAACACCATATATTTT. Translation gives CASSLRQETGNTIYF.

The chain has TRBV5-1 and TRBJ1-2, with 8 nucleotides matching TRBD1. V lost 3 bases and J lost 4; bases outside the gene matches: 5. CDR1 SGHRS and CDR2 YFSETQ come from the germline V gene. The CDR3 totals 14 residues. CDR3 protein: CASSSDREGYGYTF. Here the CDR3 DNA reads TGCGCCAGCAGCTCGGACAGGGAGGGCTATGGCTACACCTTC.